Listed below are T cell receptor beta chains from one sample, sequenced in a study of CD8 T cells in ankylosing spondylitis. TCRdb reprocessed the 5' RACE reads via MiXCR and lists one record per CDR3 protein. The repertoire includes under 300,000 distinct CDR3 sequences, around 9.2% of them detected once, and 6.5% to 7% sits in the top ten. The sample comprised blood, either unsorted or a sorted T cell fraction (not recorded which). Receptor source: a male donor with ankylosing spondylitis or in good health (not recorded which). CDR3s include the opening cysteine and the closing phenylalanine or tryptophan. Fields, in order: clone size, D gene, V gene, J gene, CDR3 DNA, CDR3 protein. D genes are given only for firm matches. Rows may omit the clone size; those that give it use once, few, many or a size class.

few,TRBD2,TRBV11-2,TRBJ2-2,TGTGCCAGCAGCTTGGGGACTACCTACACCGGGGAGCTGTTTTTT,CASSLGTTYTGELFF
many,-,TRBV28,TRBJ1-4,TGTGCCAGCAGTTCGACGAGCTGGAGGGAAAAACTGTTTTTT,CASSSTSWREKLFF
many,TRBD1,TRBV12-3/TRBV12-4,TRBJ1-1,TGTGCCAGCAGACCCGGGACAGGGGATTTGAACACTGAAGCTTTCTTT,CASRPGTGDLNTEAFF
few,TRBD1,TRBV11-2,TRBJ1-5,TGTGCCACCACTGATACGGGGACAGGGTCTCTTGGCAATCAGCCCCAGCATTTT,CATTDTGTGSLGNQPQHF
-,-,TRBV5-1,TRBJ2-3,TGCGCCAGCAGCTTCCGTTCCAGGGACCCCTCCACAGATACGCAGTATTTT,CASSFRSRDPSTDTQYF
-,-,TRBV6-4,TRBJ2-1,TGTGCCAGCAGTGAGGGCAGGGGATACAATGAGCAGTTCTTC,CASSEGRGYNEQFF
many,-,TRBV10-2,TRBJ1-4,TGCGCCAGCAGTGGACCTAATTGGGACCCTTTCGAAAAACTGTTTTTT,CASSGPNWDPFEKLFF
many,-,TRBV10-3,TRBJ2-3,TGTGCCATCACAAGGACTACTAGCACAGATACGCAGTATTTT,CAITRTTSTDTQYF
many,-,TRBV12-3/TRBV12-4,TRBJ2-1,TGTGCCAGCAGCCCTGTGGGGTGGGAGCAGTTCTTC,CASSPVGWEQFF
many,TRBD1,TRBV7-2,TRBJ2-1,TGTGCCAGCAGCCTCAGGACAGGGTCCTACAATGAGCAGTTCTTC,CASSLRTGSYNEQFF
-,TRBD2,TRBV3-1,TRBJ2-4,TGTGCCAGCAGCCTATACCCAGCGGGAGGATTTGAGAGGCTGAAAAACATTCAGTACTTC,CASSLYPAGGFERLKNIQYF
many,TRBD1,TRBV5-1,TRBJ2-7,TGCGCCAGCAGCTTGGTTAGGACAGGCGTCTACGAGCAGTACTTC,CASSLVRTGVYEQYF
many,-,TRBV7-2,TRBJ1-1,TGTGCCAGCAGCTTACGTCCGCGCATTTCGAACACTGAAGCTTTCTTT,CASSLRPRISNTEAFF
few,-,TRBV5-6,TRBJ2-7,TGTGCCAGCAGCCCGATAGGGGTCTACGAGCAGTACTTC,CASSPIGVYEQYF
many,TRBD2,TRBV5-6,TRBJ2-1,TGTGCCAGCAGCTACGGACTAGCGGGGGGGAAAAACAATGAGCAGTTCTTC,CASSYGLAGGKNNEQFF
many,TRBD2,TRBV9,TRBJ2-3,TGTGCCAGCAGCGTAGAGGCGGGGGAGGCAGATACGCAGTATTTT,CASSVEAGEADTQYF
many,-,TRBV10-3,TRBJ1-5,TGTGCCATCAGTGGGGGGGAACATCAGCCCCAGCATTTT,CAISGGEHQPQHF
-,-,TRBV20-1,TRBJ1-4,TGCAGTGCGAACCCCGCACAGCTTAATGAAAAACTGTTTTTT,CSANPAQLNEKLFF
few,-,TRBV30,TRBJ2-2,TGTGCTTTGACAAGTGTGAACACCGGGGAGCTGTTTTTT,CALTSVNTGELFF
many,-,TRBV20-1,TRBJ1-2,TGCAGTGCTAGCGGGTCATTTAACTATGGCTACACCTTC,CSASGSFNYGYTF
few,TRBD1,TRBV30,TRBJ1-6,TGTGCCGGAACCCTATACCGGACAGGCAATAATTCACCCCTCCACTTT,CAGTLYRTGNNSPLHF
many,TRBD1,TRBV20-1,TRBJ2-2,TGCAGTGCTAAGGACAGGGTGGACACCGGGGAGCTGTTTTTT,CSAKDRVDTGELFF
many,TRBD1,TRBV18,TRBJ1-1,TGTGCCAGCTCACCCATGGGACAGGGGATTAGTAAGTCTGAAGCTTTCTTT,CASSPMGQGISKSEAFF
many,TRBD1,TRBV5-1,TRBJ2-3,TGCGCCAGCAGCTTGGGACAGGGCCCAGATACGCAGTATTTT,CASSLGQGPDTQYF
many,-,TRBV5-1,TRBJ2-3,TGCGCCAGCAGCTCGACCGGGGAGCGCACAGATACGCAGTATTTT,CASSSTGERTDTQYF
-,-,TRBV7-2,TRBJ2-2,TGTGCCAGCAGCTTCCAGGGGCGCAGCACCGGGGAGCTGTTTTTT,CASSFQGRSTGELFF
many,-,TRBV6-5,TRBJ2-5,TGTGCCAGCAGTTACTCGCGAGCAGGCGAGACCCAGTACTTC,CASSYSRAGETQYF
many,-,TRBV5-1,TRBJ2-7,TGCGCCAGCAGCTTGGAGGTAGCGGATTACTACGAGCAGTACTTC,CASSLEVADYYEQYF
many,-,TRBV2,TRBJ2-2,TGTGCCAGCAGTGAAGTGTTAGCTTTGGGTGGGGAGCTGTTTTTT,CASSEVLALGGELFF
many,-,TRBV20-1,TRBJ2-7,TGCAGTGCTAGAGTGGAACAGGCCACCTACGAGCAGTACTTC,CSARVEQATYEQYF
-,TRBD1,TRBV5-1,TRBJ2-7,TGCGCCAGCAGCTCCGGGACAGGGGGGAAATACGAGCAGTACTTC,CASSSGTGGKYEQYF
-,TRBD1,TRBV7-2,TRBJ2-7,TGTGCCAGCAGCTCCAACAGGGGGTTGTTCTACGAGCAGTACTTC,CASSSNRGLFYEQYF
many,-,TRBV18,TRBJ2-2,TGTGCCAGCTCACCACAGCCAGGATCGAACACCGGGGAGCTGTTTTTT,CASSPQPGSNTGELFF
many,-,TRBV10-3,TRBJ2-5,TGTGCCACCATTAAAGAGACCCAGTACTTC,CATIKETQYF
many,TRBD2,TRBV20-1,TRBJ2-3,TGCAGTGCTAGGGCTATAGCGGGGGGGCAAGTGAGGTCGACTATCCACACAGATACGCAGTATTTT,CSARAIAGGQVRSTIHTDTQYF
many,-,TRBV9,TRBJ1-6,TGTGCCAGCAGCGTAGGGAACTCACCCCTCCACTTT,CASSVGNSPLHF
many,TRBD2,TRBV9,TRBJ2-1,TGTGCCAGCAGCGTAGATGGGCGGGGGGGCCTAAATGAGCAGTTCTTC,CASSVDGRGGLNEQFF
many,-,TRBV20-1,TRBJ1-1,TGCGGAGGTCAGGCCCCTGAAGCTTTCTTT,CGGQAPEAFF
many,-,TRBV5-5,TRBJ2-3,TGTGCCAGCAGCTTGGGGGACGGCGATACGCAGTATTTT,CASSLGDGDTQYF
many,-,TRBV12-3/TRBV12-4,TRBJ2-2,TGTGCCAGCAAAGGAACATGGAGCACCGGGGAGCTGTTTTTT,CASKGTWSTGELFF
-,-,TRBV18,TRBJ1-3,TGTGCCAGCTCACTTGAGGACAAAGGAAACACCATATATTTT,CASSLEDKGNTIYF
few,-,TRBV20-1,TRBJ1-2,TGCAGTGCTAGGGAGCAGGGGTATGGCTACACCTTC,CSAREQGYGYTF
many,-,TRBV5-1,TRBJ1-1,TGCGCCAGCAGCTTGAGGCCACAGAACACTGAAGCTTTCTTT,CASSLRPQNTEAFF
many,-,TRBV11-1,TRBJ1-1,TGTGCCAGCAGCTTTCGGGGGCGCGGGGCTGAAGCTTTCTTT,CASSFRGRGAEAFF
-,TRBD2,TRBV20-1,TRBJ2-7,TGCAGTGCTGAGACTAGCGGGGGCTACTACGAGCAGTACTTC,CSAETSGGYYEQYF
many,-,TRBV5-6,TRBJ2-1,TGTGCCAGCAGCGGCCGGGACTCTTACAATGAGCAGTTCTTC,CASSGRDSYNEQFF
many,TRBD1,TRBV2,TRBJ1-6,TGTGCCAGCCGGGACAGGGATAATTCACCCCTCCACTTT,CASRDRDNSPLHF
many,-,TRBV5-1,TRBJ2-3,TGCGCCAGCAGCTTGGAACAGGTCCTAAACACAGATACGCAGTATTTT,CASSLEQVLNTDTQYF
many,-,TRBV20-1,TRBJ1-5,TGCAGTGCTTACCACCCTGGGGAAACCCAGCATTTT,CSAYHPGETQHF
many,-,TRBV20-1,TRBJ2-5,TGCAGTGCCCTCTGGGAGACCCAGTACTTC,CSALWETQYF
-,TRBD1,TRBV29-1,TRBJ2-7,TGCAGCGTTCATCGACAGGGGTTGAACGAGCAGTACTTC,CSVHRQGLNEQYF